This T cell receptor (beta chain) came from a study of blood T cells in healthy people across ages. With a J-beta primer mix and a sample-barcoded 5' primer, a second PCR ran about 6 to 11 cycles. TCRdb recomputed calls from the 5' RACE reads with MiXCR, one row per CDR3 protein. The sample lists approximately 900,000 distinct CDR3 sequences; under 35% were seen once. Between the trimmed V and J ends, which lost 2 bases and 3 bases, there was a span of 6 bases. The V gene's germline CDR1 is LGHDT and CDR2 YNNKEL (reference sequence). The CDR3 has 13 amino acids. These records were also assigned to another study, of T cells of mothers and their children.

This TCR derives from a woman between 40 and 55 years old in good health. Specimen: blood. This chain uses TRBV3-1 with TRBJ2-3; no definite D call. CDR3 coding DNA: TGTGCCAGCAGCCAACTTGAGACAGATACGCAGTATTTT. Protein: CASSQLETDTQYF.